The rows below give T cell receptor beta chains drawn from one sample of a study of human T cells and chemical hapten exposure. From the RACE reads, TCRdb called clonotypes with MiXCR, one entry per CDR3 protein. The sample lists fewer than 50,000 distinct CDR3 sequences; 4% were seen once. The source was whole blood, collected in connection with sensitization to the hapten diphenylcyclopropenone (DPC). The receptors originated from a man aged 45-65 years with alopecia areata. Some clones in this sample may be carry-over from other donors' samples. Both conserved end residues are part of each CDR3. The D gene is left open where the match is weak. Only some rows state a clone size, as once, few, many or a class for expanded clones.

size	J	D	V	CDR3
many	TRBJ1-5	.	TRBV27	CASSLEPSNQPQHF
many	TRBJ1-1	.	TRBV30	CAWSGLLLNTEAFF
many	TRBJ1-2	TRBD1	TRBV29-1	CSFRTGGEGYTF
few	TRBJ1-2	.	TRBV25-1	CASQDDTYGYTF
many	TRBJ2-1	.	TRBV2	CASSGGIRSYNEQFF
many	TRBJ2-7	TRBD2	TRBV10-2	CASSASGGSYEQYF
many	TRBJ2-3	.	TRBV29-1	CSVEVAASSTDTQYF
few	TRBJ2-1	.	TRBV2	CASSEKAAYSYNEQFF
many	TRBJ2-1	.	TRBV29-1	CSVGRTFYHNEQFF
few	TRBJ2-1	TRBD2	TRBV7-9	CASSLGTSGITVGEFF
many	TRBJ2-3	TRBD2	TRBV13	CASSLGISGIGNTQYF
many	TRBJ2-7	.	TRBV6-1	CAIGREIEQYF
many	TRBJ2-3	.	TRBV7-9	CASSFSGTDTQYF
many	TRBJ2-6	TRBD1	TRBV28	CASSSRDSLSGANVLTF
few	TRBJ2-5	TRBD2	TRBV2	CASMGLVQETQYF
.	TRBJ1-3	TRBD1	TRBV28	CASSFTTGVGNTIYF
many	TRBJ1-4	.	TRBV5-1	CASSRGTQRGEKLFF
many	TRBJ2-5	TRBD1	TRBV7-9	CASSFPGQGLRGETQYF
many	TRBJ2-5	.	TRBV4-1	CASSQGLDQETQYF
few	TRBJ2-6	.	TRBV6-2/TRBV6-3	CASSYGGSGANVLTF
.	TRBJ1-4	.	TRBV4-3	CASSQVRDRWELFF
many	TRBJ1-1	.	TRBV12-3/TRBV12-4	CASSLNLVDGTHGTEAFF
many	TRBJ2-2	.	TRBV4-2	CASSQGAGNTGELFF
many	TRBJ1-5	TRBD1	TRBV27	CASRPPGQTNQPQHF
many	TRBJ2-6	.	TRBV29-1	CSVDGQTGANVLTF
many	TRBJ2-3	TRBD1	TRBV27	CASSLSLYAGGDSDTQYF
many	TRBJ2-7	TRBD1	TRBV18	CASSNGQGLEQYF
many	TRBJ2-3	TRBD2	TRBV10-1	CASSVTSGISDTQYF
many	TRBJ2-3	TRBD2	TRBV20-1	CSARDGLAATDTQYF
many	TRBJ2-1	.	TRBV4-1	CASSQRGGAVYNEQFF
many	TRBJ1-5	.	TRBV4-1	CASSQDLALQPQHF
many	TRBJ2-6	.	TRBV5-1	CASSGDSGANVLTF
many	TRBJ2-7	TRBD1	TRBV5-1	CASSLAGDRGGEQYF